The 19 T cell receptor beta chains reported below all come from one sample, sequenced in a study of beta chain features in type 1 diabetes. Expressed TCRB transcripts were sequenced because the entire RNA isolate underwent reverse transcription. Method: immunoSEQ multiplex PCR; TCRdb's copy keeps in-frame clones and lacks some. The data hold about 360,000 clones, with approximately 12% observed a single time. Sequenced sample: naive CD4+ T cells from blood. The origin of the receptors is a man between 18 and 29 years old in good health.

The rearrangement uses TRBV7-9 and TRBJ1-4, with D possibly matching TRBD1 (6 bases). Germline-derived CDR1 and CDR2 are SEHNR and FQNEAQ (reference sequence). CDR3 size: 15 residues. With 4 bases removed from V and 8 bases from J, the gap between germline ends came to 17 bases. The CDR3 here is CASSSHPLTGEKLFF. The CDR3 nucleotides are TGTGCCAGCAGCTCGCACCCACTAACAGGGGAAAAACTGTTTTTT.

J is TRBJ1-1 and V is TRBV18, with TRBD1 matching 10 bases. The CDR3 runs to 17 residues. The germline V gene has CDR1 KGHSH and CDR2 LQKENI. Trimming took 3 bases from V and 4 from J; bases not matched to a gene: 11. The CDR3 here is CASSPRQGAGVTTEAFF. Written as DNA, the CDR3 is TGTGCCAGCTCACCGAGACAGGGGGCGGGCGTGACCACTGAAGCTTTCTTT.

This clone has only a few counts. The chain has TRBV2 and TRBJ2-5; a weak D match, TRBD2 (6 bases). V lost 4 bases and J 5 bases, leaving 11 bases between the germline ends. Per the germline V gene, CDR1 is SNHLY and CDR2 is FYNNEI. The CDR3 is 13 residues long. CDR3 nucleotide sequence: TGTGCCAGCAGTGCGGGAGTTGAGGAGACCCAGTACTTC. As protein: CASSAGVEETQYF. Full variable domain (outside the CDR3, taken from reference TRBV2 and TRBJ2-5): EPEVTQTPSHQVTQMGQEVILRCVPISNHLYFYWYRQILGQKVEFLVSFYNNEISEKSEIFDDQFSVERPDGSNFTLKIRSTKLEDSAMYFCASSAGVEETQYFGPGTRLLVL.

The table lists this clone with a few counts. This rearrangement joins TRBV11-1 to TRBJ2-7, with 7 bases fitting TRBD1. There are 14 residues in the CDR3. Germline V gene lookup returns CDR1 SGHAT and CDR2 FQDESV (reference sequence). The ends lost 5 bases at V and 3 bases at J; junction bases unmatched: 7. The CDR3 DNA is TGTGCCAGCAGCCTCCAGACAGGGTTCTACGAGCAGTACTTC. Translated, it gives CASSLQTGFYEQYF.

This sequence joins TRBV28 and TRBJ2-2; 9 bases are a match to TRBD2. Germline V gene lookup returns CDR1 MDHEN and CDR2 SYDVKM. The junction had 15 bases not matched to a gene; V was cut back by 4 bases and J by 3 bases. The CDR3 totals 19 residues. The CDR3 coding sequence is TGTGCCAGCAGTTCCTTCTCAGCGGGAGGCAGCAGGGACACCGGGGAGCTGTTTTTT. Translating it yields CASSSFSAGGSRDTGELFF.

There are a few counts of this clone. CDR3 DNA sequence: TGTGCCCTTGCACAGGGTCGGAATGAAAAACTGTTTTTT. It is translated as CALAQGRNEKLFF. V is TRBV6-6 and J is TRBJ1-4; D might be TRBD1 (6 bases). This CDR3 has 13 residues. Trimming shortened V by 11 bases and J by 5 bases, and 15 bases separated the two germline ends. The germline V gene encodes CDR1 MNHNY and CDR2 SVGAGI (reference sequence).

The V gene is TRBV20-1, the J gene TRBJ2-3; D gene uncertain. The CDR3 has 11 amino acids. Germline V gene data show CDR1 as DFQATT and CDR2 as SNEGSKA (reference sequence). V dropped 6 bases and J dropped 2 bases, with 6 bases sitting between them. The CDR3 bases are TGCAGTGCCGGGTCCACAGATACGCAGTATTTT. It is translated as CSAGSTDTQYF.

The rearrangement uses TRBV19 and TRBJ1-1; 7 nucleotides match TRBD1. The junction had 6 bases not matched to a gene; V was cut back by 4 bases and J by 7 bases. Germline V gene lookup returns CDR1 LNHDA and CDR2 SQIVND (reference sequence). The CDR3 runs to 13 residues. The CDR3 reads CASSRGTAREAFF. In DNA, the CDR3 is TGTGCCAGTAGTAGAGGGACAGCCCGTGAAGCTTTCTTT. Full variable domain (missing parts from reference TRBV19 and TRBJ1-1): DGGITQSPKYLFRKEGQNVTLSCEQNLNHDAMYWYRQDPGQGLRLIYYSQIVNDFQKGDIAEGYSVSREKKESFPLTVTSAQKNPTAFYLCASSRGTAREAFFGQGTRLTVV.

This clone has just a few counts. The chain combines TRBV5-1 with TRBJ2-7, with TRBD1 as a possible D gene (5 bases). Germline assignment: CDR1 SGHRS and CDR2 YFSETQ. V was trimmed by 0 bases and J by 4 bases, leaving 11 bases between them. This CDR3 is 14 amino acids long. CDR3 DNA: TGCGCCAGCAGCTTGGAAAACCCAGGGTACGAGCAGTACTTC. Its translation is CASSLENPGYEQYF. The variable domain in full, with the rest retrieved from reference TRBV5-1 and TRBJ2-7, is KAGVTQTPRYLIKTRGQQVTLSCSPISGHRSVSWYQQTPGQGLQFLFEYFSETQRNKGNFPGRFSGRQFSNSRSEMNVSTLELGDSALYLCASSLENPGYEQYFGPGTRLTVT.

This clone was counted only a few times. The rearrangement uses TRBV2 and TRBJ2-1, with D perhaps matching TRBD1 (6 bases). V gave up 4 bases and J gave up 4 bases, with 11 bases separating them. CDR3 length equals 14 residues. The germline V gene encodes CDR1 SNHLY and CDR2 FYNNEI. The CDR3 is CASSVRGSYNEQFF. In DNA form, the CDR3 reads TGTGCCAGCAGTGTCAGGGGAAGTTACAATGAGCAGTTCTTC.

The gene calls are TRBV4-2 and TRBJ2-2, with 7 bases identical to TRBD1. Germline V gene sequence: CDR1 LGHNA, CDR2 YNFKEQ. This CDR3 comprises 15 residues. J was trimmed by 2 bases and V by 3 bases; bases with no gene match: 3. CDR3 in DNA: TGTGCCAGCAGCCAGGGACAGCCCAACACCGGGGAGCTGTTTTTT. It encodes CASSQGQPNTGELFF.

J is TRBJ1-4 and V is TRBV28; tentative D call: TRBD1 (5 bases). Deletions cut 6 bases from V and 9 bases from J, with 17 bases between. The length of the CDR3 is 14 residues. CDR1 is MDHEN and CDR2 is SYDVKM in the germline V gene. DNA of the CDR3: TGTGCCAGCAGCCCCGCGGGGGACGCGAAAAAACTGTTTTTT. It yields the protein CASSPAGDAKKLFF.

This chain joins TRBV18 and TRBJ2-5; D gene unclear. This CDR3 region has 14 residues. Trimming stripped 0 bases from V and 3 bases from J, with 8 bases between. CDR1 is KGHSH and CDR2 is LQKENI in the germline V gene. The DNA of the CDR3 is TGTGCCAGCTCACCACCGGTAACTAAAGAGACCCAGTACTTC. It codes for CASSPPVTKETQYF.

CDR3 nucleotide sequence: TGTGCCAGCAGTTTCATGGTAACAGGGAATAATTCACCCCTCCACTTT. Translating it yields CASSFMVTGNNSPLHF. The chain links TRBV6-6 to TRBJ1-6; tentative D call: TRBD1 (6 bases). The CDR3 runs 16 residues. Per germline, CDR1 MNHNY and CDR2 SVGAGI (reference sequence). V shed 4 bases and J shed 5 bases, with 15 bases lying between them.

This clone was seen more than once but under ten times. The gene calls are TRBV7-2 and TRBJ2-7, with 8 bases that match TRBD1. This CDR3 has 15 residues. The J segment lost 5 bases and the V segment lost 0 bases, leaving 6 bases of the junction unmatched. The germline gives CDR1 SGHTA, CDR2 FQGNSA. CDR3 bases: TGTGCCAGCAGCTTAGCGACGACAGGGGTCAACGAGCAGTACTTC. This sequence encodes CASSLATTGVNEQYF. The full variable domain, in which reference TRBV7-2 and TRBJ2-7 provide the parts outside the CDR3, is GAGVSQSPSNKVTEKGKDVELRCDPISGHTALYWYRQSLGQGLEFLIYFQGNSAPDKSGLPSDRFSAERTGGSVSTLTIQRTQQEDSAVYLCASSLATTGVNEQYFGPGTRLTVT.

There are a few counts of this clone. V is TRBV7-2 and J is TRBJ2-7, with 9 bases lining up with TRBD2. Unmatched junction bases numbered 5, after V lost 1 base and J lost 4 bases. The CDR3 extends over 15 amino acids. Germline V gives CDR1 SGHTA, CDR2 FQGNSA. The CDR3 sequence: CASSLGRGGRYEQYF. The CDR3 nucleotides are TGTGCCAGCAGCTTAGGGCGGGGGGGCAGATACGAGCAGTACTTC. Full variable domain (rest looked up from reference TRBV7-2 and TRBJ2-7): GAGVSQSPSNKVTEKGKDVELRCDPISGHTALYWYRQSLGQGLEFLIYFQGNSAPDKSGLPSDRFSAERTGGSVSTLTIQRTQQEDSAVYLCASSLGRGGRYEQYFGPGTRLTVT.

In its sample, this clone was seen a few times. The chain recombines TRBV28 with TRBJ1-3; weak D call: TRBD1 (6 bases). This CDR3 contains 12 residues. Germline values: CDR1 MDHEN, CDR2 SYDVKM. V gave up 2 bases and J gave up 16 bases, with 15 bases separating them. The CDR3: CASSLKGHYSYF. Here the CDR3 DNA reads TGTGCCAGCAGTTTAAAGGGACACTATAGCTATTTT.

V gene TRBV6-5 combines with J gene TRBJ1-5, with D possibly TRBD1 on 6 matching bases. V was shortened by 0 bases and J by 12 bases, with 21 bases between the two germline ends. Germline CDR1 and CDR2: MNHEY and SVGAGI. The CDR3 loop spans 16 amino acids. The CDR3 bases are TGTGCCAGCAGTTACTCTCGCCCAACGCGGGGGGCCGGCCAGCATTTT. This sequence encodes CASSYSRPTRGAGQHF.

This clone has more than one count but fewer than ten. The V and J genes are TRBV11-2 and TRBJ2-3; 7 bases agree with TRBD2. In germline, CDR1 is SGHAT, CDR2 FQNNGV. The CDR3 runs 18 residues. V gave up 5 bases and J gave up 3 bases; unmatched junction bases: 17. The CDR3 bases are TGTGCCAGCAGCATAACCGGAGGGGCGGGAGTACGTACAGATACGCAGTATTTT. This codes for CASSITGGAGVRTDTQYF.